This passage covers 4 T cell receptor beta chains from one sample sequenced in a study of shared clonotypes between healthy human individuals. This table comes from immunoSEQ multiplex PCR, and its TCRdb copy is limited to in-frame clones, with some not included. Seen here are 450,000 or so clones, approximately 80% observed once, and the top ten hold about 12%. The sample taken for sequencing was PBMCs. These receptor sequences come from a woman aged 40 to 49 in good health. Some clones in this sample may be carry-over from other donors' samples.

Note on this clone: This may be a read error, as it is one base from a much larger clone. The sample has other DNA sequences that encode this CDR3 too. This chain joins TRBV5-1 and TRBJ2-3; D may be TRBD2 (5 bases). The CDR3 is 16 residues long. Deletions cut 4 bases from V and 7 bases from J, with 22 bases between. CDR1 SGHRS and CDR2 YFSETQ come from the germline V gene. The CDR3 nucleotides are TGCGCCAGCAGCCTGGACCGGGCTAGTGGGAGTTATACGCAGTATTTT. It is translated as CASSLDRASGSYTQYF.

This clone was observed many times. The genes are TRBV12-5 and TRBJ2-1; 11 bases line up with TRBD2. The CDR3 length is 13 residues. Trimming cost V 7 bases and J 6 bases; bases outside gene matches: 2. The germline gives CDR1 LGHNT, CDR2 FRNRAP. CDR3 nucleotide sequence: TGTGCTAGTGCCGGACTAGCGGGCAATGAGCAGTTCTTC. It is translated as CASAGLAGNEQFF.

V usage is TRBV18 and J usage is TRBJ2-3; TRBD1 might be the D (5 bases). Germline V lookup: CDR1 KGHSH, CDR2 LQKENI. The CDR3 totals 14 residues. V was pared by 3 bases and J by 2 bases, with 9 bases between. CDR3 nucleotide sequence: TGTGCCAGCTCACCGGACACTAACACAGATACGCAGTATTTT. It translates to CASSPDTNTDTQYF.

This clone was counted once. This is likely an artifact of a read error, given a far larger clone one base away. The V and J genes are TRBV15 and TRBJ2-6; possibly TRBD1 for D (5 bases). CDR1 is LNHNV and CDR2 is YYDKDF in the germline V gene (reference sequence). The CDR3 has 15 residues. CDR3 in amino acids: CAIATATSGANALTF. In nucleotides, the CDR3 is TGTGCCATCGCGACAGCTACCTCTGGGGCCAACGCCCTGACTTTC.